What follows is one T cell receptor (beta chain) and its context. Its specificity is unknown. This sample is part of a study of T cell responses to AZD1222 COVID-19 vaccine. The method was immunoSEQ multiplex PCR; TCRdb's version includes in-frame clones alone and lacks a portion of them. The sample has some 84,000 clones, 80% to 90% seen once. Study results and limitations: After the peak T cell response, and only then, were repertoires sampled. Baseline serostatus was positive in only six AZD1222 recipients.

The V gene's germline CDR1 is SGHTA and CDR2 FQGNSA. This CDR3 comprises 14 residues. The V end was cut by 7 bases, the J end by 3 bases, with 14 bases between. The sample in question was peripheral blood, obtained 28 days after the second AZD1222 dose. The TCR comes from an adult who received the AZD1222 COVID-19 vaccine. This rearrangement joins TRBV7-2 to TRBJ2-3; D tentatively reads TRBD1 or TRBD2 (5 bases each). CDR3 loop: CASTRAGATDTQYF. The CDR3, as DNA: TGTGCCAGCACCCGGGCCGGGGCGACAGATACGCAGTATTTT.